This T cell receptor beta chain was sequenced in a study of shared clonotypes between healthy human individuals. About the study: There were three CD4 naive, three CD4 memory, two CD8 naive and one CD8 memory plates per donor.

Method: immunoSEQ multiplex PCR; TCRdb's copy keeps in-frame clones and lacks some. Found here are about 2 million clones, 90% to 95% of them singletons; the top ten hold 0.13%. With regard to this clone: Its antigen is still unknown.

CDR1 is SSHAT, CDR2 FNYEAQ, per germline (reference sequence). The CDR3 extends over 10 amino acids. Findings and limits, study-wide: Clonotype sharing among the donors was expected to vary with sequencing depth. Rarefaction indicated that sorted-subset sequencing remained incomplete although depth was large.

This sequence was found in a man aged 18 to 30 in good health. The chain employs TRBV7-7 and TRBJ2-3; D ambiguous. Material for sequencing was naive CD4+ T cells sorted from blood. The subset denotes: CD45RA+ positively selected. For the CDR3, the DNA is TGTGCTCGACTGAAAGATACGCAGTATTTT. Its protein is CARLKDTQYF.